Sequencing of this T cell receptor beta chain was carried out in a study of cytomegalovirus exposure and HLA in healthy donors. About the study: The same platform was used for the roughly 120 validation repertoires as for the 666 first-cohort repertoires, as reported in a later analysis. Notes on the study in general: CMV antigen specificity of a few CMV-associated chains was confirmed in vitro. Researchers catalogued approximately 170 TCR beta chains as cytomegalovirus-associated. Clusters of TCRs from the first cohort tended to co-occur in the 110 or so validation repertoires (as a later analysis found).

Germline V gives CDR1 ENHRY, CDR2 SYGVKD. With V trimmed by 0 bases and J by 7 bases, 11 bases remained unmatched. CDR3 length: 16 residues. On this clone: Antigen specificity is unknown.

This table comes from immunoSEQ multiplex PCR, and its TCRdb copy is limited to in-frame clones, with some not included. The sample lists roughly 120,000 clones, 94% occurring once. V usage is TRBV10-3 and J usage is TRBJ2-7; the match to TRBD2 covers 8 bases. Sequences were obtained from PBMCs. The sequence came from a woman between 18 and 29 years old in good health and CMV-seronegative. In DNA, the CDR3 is TGTGCCATCAGTGAGTCGAGGGCGGGAGGTTCAGGTGAGCAGTACTTC. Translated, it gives CAISESRAGGSGEQYF.